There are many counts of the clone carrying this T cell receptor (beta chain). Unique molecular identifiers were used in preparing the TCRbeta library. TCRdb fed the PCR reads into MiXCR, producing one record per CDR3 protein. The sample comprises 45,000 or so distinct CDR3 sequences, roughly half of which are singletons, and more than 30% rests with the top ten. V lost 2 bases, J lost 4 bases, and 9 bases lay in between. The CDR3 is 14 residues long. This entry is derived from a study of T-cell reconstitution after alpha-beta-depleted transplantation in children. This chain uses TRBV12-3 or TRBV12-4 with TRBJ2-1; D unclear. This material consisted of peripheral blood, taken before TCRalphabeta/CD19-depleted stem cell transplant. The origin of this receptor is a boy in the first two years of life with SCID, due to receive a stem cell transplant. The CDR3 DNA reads TGTGCCAGCAGTTTACCTCCCAGGTACAATGAGCAGTTCTTC. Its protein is CASSLPPRYNEQFF.